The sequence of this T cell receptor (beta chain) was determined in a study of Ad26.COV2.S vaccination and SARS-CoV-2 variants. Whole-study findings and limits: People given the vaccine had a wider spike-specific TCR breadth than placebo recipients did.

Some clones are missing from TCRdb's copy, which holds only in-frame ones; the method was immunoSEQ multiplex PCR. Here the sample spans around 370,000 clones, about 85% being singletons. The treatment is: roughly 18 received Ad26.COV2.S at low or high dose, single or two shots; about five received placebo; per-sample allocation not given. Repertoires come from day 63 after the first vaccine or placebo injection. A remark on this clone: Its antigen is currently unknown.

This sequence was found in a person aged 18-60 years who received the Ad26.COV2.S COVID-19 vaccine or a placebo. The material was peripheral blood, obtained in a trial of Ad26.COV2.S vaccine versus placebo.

In DNA form, the CDR3 reads TGCAGCGCGCGGACAGAACATCACTACGAGCAGTACTTC. Protein sequence: CSARTEHHYEQYF. The V and J genes are TRBV29-1 and TRBJ2-7, with D possibly matching TRBD1 (6 bases). Germline CDR1 reads SQVTM; CDR2 reads ANQGSEA. V was shortened by 7 bases and J by 3 bases, with 16 bases between the two germline ends. CDR3 length: 13 amino acids.